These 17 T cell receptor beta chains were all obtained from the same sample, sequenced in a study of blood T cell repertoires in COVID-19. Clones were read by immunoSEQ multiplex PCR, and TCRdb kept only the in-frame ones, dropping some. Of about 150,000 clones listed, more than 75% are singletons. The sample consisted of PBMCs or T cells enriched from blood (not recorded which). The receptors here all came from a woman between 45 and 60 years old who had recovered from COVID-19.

CDR3 amino acids: CASGLTQKGQFFASTDTQYF. CDR3 DNA sequence: TGTGCCAGCGGTCTGACCCAGAAGGGACAGTTCTTCGCTAGCACAGATACGCAGTATTTT. The gene calls are TRBV19 and TRBJ2-3, with 7 positions matching TRBD1. With V trimmed by 9 bases and J by 0 bases, 24 bases remained unmatched. The germline gives CDR1 LNHDA, CDR2 SQIVND (reference sequence). The CDR3 has 20 amino acids.

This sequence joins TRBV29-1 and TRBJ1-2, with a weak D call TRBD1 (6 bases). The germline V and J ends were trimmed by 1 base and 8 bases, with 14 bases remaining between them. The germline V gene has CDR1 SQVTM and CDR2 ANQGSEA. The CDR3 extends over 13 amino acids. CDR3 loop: CSVEANRVNGYTF. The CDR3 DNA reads TGCAGCGTTGAAGCGAACAGGGTGAACGGCTACACCTTC.

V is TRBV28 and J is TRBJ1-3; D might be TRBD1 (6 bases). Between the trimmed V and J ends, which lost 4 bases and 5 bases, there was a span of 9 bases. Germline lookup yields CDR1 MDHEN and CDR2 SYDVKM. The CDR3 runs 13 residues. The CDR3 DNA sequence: TGTGCCAGCAGTTCACAGGGAAGAAACACCATATATTTT. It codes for CASSSQGRNTIYF. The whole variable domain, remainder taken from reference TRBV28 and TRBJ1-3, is DVKVTQSSRYLVKRTGEKVFLECVQDMDHENMFWYRQDPGLGLRLIYFSYDVKMKEKGDIPEGYSVSREKKERFSLILESASTNQTSMYLCASSSQGRNTIYFGEGSWLTVV.

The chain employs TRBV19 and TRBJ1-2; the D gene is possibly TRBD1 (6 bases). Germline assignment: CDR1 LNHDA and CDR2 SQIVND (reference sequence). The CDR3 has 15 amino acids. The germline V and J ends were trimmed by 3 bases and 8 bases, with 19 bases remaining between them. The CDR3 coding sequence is TGTGCCAGTAGTATCCCGGGACACAAGAACGGGGGCTACACCTTC. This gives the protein CASSIPGHKNGGYTF. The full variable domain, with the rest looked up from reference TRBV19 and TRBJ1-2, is DGGITQSPKYLFRKEGQNVTLSCEQNLNHDAMYWYRQDPGQGLRLIYYSQIVNDFQKGDIAEGYSVSREKKESFPLTVTSAQKNPTAFYLCASSIPGHKNGGYTFGSGTRLTVV.

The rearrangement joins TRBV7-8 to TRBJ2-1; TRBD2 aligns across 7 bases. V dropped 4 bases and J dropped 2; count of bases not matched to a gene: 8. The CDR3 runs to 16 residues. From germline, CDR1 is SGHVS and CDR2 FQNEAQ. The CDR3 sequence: CASSSSLAIAYNEQFF. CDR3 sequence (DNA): TGTGCCAGCAGCTCATCACTAGCGATAGCCTACAATGAGCAGTTCTTC.

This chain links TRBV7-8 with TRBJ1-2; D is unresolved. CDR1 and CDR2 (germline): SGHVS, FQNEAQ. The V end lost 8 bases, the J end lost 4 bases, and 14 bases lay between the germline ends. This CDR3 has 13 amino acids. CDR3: CASSPAFGYGYTF. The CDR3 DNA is TGTGCCAGCTCCCCTGCCTTCGGCTATGGCTACACCTTC. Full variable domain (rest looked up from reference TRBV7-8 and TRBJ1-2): GAGVSQSPRYKVAKRGQDVALRCDPISGHVSLFWYQQALGQGPEFLTYFQNEAQLDKSGLPSDRFFAERPEGSVSTLKIQRTQQEDSAVYLCASSPAFGYGYTFGSGTRLTVV.

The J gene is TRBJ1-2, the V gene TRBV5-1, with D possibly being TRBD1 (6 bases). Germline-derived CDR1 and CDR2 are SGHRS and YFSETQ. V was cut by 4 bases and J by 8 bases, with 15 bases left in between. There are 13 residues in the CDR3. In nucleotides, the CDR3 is TGCGCCAGCAGCCTCACAGGGCCTGGGGGCTACACCTTC. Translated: CASSLTGPGGYTF.

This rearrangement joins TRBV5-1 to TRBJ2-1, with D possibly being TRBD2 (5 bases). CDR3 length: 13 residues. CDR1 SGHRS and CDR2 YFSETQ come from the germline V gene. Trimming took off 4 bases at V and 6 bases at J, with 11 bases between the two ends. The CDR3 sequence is CASSGEGFNEQFF. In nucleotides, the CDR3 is TGCGCCAGCAGCGGCGAGGGTTTCAATGAGCAGTTCTTC.

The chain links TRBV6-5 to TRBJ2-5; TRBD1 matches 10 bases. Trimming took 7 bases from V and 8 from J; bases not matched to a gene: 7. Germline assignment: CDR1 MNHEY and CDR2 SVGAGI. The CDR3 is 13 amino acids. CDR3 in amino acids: CASNRDRGATQYF. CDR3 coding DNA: TGTGCCAGCAACCGGGACAGGGGCGCCACCCAGTACTTC.

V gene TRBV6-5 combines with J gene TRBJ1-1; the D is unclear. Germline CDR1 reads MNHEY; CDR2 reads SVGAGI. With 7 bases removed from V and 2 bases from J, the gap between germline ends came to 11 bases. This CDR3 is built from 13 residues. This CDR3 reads CASILGLNTEAFF. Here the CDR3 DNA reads TGTGCCAGCATTTTAGGACTTAACACTGAAGCTTTCTTT.

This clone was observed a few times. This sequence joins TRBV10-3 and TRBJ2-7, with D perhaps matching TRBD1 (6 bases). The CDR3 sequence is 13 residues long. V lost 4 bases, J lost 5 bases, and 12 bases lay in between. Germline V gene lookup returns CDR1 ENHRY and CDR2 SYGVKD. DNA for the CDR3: TGTGCCATCAGTGGGCCAGGGGCCCACGAGCAGTACTTC. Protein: CAISGPGAHEQYF.

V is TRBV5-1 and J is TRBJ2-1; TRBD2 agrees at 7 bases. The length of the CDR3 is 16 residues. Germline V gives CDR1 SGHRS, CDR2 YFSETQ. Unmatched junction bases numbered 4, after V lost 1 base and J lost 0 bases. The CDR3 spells CASSLRGGSSYNEQFF. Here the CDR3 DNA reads TGCGCCAGCAGCTTGAGGGGCGGGAGCTCCTACAATGAGCAGTTCTTC.

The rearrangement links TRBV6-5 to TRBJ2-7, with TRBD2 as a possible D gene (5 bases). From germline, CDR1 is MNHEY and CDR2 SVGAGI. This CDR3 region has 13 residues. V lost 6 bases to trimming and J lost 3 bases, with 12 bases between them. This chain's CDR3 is CASSPTEGYEQYF. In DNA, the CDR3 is TGTGCCAGCAGCCCAACTGAGGGCTACGAGCAGTACTTC.

The CDR3 spells CASRTGANTEAFF. In DNA form, the CDR3 reads TGTGCCAGCAGGACAGGGGCGAACACTGAAGCTTTCTTT. The gene calls are TRBV25-1 and TRBJ1-1; TRBD1 aligns across 8 bases. Losses at the gene ends were 6 bases for V and 1 base for J; bases not matched to a gene: 1. CDR3 size: 13 residues. Germline-derived CDR1 and CDR2 are MGHDK and SYGVNS.

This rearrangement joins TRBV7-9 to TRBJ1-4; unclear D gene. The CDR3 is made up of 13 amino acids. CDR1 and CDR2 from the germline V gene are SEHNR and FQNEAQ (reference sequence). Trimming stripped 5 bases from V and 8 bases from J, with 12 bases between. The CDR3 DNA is TGTGCCAGCAGCCCCGCGTCGGGGGAAAAACTGTTTTTT. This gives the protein CASSPASGEKLFF.

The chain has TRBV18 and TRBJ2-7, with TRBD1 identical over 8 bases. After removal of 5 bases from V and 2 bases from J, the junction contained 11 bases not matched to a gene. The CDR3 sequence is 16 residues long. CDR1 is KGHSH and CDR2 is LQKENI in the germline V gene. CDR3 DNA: TGTGCCAGCTCATCCACCCAAACAGGGGGTGCCTACGAGCAGTACTTC. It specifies CASSSTQTGGAYEQYF. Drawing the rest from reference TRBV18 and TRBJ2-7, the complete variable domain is NAGVMQNPRHLVRRRGQEARLRCSPMKGHSHVYWYRQLPEEGLKFMVYLQKENIIDESGMPKERFSAEFPKEGPSILRIQQVVRGDSAAYFCASSSTQTGGAYEQYFGPGTRLTVT.

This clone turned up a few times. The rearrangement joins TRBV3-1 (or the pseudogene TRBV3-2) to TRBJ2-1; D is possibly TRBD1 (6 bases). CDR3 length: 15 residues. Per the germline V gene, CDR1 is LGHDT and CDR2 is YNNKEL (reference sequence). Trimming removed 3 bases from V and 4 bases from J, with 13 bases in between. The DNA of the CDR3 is TGTGCCAGCAGCCAGTTTTACAGGGAGTACAATGAGCAGTTCTTC. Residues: CASSQFYREYNEQFF.